This is a list of T cell receptor beta chains from one sample in a study of T cell clones after liver transplantation. Method: immunoSEQ multiplex PCR; TCRdb's copy keeps in-frame clones and lacks some. The data contain some 75,000 clones, under 90% of them seen just once; the ten biggest clones take up about 0.6%. This sample comprised CD4+ T cells from blood, obtained before liver transplant. All receptors derive from a human donor who received a liver transplant. The CDR3 runs from the conserved cysteine through the conserved F or W. Each record gives: CDR3 protein, CDR3 DNA, clone size, V gene, D gene, J gene. D genes are given only for firm matches. Some rows have no size entry. The others give once, few or many, or a class for an expanded clone.

CDR3: CASSYGNREGTEAFF
DNA: TGTGCCAGCAGTTACGGCAACAGGGAAGGCACTGAAGCTTTCTTT
size: NA
V: TRBV6-5
D: NA
J: TRBJ1-1

CDR3: CASSSQGGLVGQPQHF
DNA: TGTGCCAGCAGTAGTCAGGGAGGTTTGGTAGGTCAGCCCCAGCATTTT
size: NA
V: TRBV2
D: NA
J: TRBJ1-5

CDR3: CASSPRRQETQYF
DNA: TGTGCCAGCAGCCCTCGACGCCAAGAGACCCAGTACTTC
size: NA
V: TRBV11-2
D: NA
J: TRBJ2-5

CDR3: CASSIVPNYGYTF
DNA: TGTGCCAGTAGTATAGTCCCAAACTATGGCTACACCTTC
size: NA
V: TRBV19
D: NA
J: TRBJ1-2

CDR3: CASSIRGSNYGYTF
DNA: TGTGCCAGTAGTATCCGCGGATCTAACTATGGCTACACCTTC
size: NA
V: TRBV19
D: NA
J: TRBJ1-2

CDR3: CASSLNSGDTEAFF
DNA: TGCGCCAGCAGCTTAAATTCGGGGGACACTGAAGCTTTCTTT
size: NA
V: TRBV5-1
D: NA
J: TRBJ1-1

CDR3: CASSLAQVNQPQHF
DNA: TGTGCCAGCAGTTTGGCACAGGTTAATCAGCCCCAGCATTTT
size: NA
V: TRBV28
D: NA
J: TRBJ1-5

CDR3: CASREQMNTEAFF
DNA: TGCGCCAGCAGAGAACAGATGAACACTGAAGCTTTCTTT
size: NA
V: TRBV5-1
D: NA
J: TRBJ1-1

CDR3: CATSSDLAGGANEQFF
DNA: TGTGCCACCAGCAGCGATCTAGCGGGAGGTGCCAATGAGCAGTTCTTC
size: many
V: TRBV15
D: TRBD2
J: TRBJ2-1

CDR3: CASRTSGRGSDTQYF
DNA: TGTGCCAGCAGGACTAGCGGGAGGGGTTCAGATACGCAGTATTTT
size: NA
V: TRBV2
D: TRBD2
J: TRBJ2-3

CDR3: CASSPKQAFNYGYTF
DNA: TGTGCCAGCTCACCGAAACAGGCGTTTAACTATGGCTACACCTTC
size: NA
V: TRBV18
D: NA
J: TRBJ1-2

CDR3: CSALANEQYF
DNA: TGCAGTGCTTTGGCGAACGAGCAGTACTTC
size: NA
V: TRBV20-1
D: NA
J: TRBJ2-7

CDR3: CASMWARGNTIYF
DNA: TGTGCCAGCATGTGGGCGCGGGGAAACACCATATATTTT
size: few
V: TRBV28
D: NA
J: TRBJ1-3

CDR3: CASSINLAGNTGELFF
DNA: TGCGCCAGCAGCATTAACTTAGCGGGGAACACCGGGGAGCTGTTTTTT
size: NA
V: TRBV5-1
D: TRBD2
J: TRBJ2-2

CDR3: CAWSQDSGAFTDTQYF
DNA: TGTGCCTGGAGTCAGGATAGCGGGGCCTTCACAGATACGCAGTATTTT
size: NA
V: TRBV30
D: TRBD2
J: TRBJ2-3

CDR3: CAWSVLGTGYEKLFF
DNA: TGTGCCTGGAGTGTACTAGGGACAGGGTATGAAAAACTGTTTTTT
size: NA
V: TRBV30
D: TRBD1
J: TRBJ1-4

CDR3: CASSNRGRGNTEAFF
DNA: TGTGCCAGTAGTAACAGGGGGCGCGGAAACACTGAAGCTTTCTTT
size: NA
V: TRBV19
D: TRBD1
J: TRBJ1-1

CDR3: CASAPTGGRTYEQYF
DNA: TGCGCCAGCGCCCCTACGGGGGGTCGAACCTACGAGCAGTACTTC
size: NA
V: TRBV5-1
D: TRBD2
J: TRBJ2-7

CDR3: CASSPSDRTGAVEQFF
DNA: TGCGCCAGCAGCCCCTCTGATCGGACCGGGGCCGTAGAGCAGTTCTTC
size: NA
V: TRBV5-1
D: NA
J: TRBJ2-1